A single sample gave rise to the 24 T cell receptor beta chains below, sequenced in a study of shared clonotypes between healthy human individuals. Here immunoSEQ multiplex PCR was the method, and the copy in TCRdb shows in-frame clones only, minus some. The repertoire has 2 million to 2.5 million clones, 90% to 95% of them found once; the top ten carry 0.3% to 0.4%. The sample was naive CD4+ T cells from PBMCs. As to subset: CD45RA+ positively selected. The receptors come from a man aged 18 to 29 in good health. Some clones in this sample may be carry-over from other donors' samples.

CDR3: CAGAPSSYEQYF. Here the CDR3 DNA reads TGTGCCGGGGCCCCGAGCTCCTACGAGCAGTACTTC. The chain couples TRBV10-3 to TRBJ2-7, with D possibly matching TRBD1 (5 bases). The V gene lost 11 bases and the J gene lost 0 bases, with 11 bases spanning the gap. There are 12 residues in the CDR3. Germline V CDR1 and CDR2: ENHRY, SYGVKD.

The chain combines TRBV4-1 with TRBJ1-2; maybe TRBD1 (6 bases). Per germline, CDR1 MGHRA and CDR2 YSYEKL. Trimming took off 3 bases at V and 14 bases at J, with 16 bases between the two ends. The CDR3 loop spans 12 amino acids. The CDR3 nucleotides are TGCGCCAGCAGCCACGTTAGACAGGCTAGTACCTTC. It is translated as CASSHVRQASTF.

This clone was detected once. The chain combines TRBV5-4 with TRBJ2-7; D remains ambiguous. This CDR3 region has 12 residues. The V end was cut by 0 bases, the J end by 10 bases, with 11 bases between. Looked up from germline, CDR1 is SGHNT and CDR2 is YYREEE (reference sequence). The CDR3 DNA sequence: TGTGCCAGCAGCTTGGTAGGGTCAGCACAGTACTTC. Protein product: CASSLVGSAQYF.

This clone was detected only once. This chain uses TRBV28 with TRBJ2-7; D is unresolved. The germline V and J ends were trimmed by 3 bases and 0 bases, with 12 bases remaining between them. Germline lookup yields CDR1 MDHEN and CDR2 SYDVKM. CDR3 length equals 15 residues. The chain's CDR3 is CASSFGQTSSYEQYF. CDR3 nucleotides: TGTGCCAGCAGTTTTGGGCAGACCAGCTCCTACGAGCAGTACTTC.

The chain uses TRBV5-8 and TRBJ2-3; tentative D call: TRBD1 (6 bases). The CDR3 loop spans 15 amino acids. V was pared by 0 bases and J by 6 bases, with 14 bases between. The germline gives CDR1 SGHTS, CDR2 YDEGEE. CDR3 region: CASSLAPRGWDTQYF. The CDR3 region has the DNA TGTGCCAGCAGCTTGGCCCCCAGGGGCTGGGATACGCAGTATTTT.

The chain links TRBV5-4 to TRBJ2-3; a possible D gene is TRBD1 (6 bases). CDR1 and CDR2 from the germline V gene are SGHNT and YYREEE (reference sequence). V was pared by 0 bases and J by 5 bases, with 19 bases between. CDR3 length: 17 amino acids. This chain's CDR3 is CASSLEGGRGGEDTQYF. CDR3 bases: TGTGCCAGCAGCTTGGAGGGTGGGAGAGGGGGTGAAGATACGCAGTATTTT.

The chain carries TRBV5-1 and TRBJ2-1; perhaps TRBD2 as D (5 bases). The CDR3 has 13 residues. Germline V CDR1 and CDR2: SGHRS, YFSETQ. Trimming shortened V by 0 bases and J by 9 bases, and 10 bases separated the two germline ends. The CDR3 reads CASSLGGKGEQFF. In DNA form, the CDR3 reads TGCGCCAGCAGCTTGGGAGGGAAGGGTGAGCAGTTCTTC. Filled out from reference TRBV5-1 and TRBJ2-1, the complete variable domain reads KAGVTQTPRYLIKTRGQQVTLSCSPISGHRSVSWYQQTPGQGLQFLFEYFSETQRNKGNFPGRFSGRQFSNSRSEMNVSTLELGDSALYLCASSLGGKGEQFFGPGTRLTVL.

The chain is built from TRBV30 and TRBJ1-5, with D possibly TRBD1 on 5 matching bases. Germline V lookup: CDR1 GTSNPN, CDR2 SVGIG (reference sequence). Trimming took off 0 bases at V and 6 bases at J, with 18 bases between the two ends. The CDR3 has 16 amino acids. The CDR3 bases are TGTGCCTGGAGTGTGCGGGGCTTGGTGGGGAGTCAGCCCCAGCATTTT. Its translation is CAWSVRGLVGSQPQHF.

The chain combines TRBV9 with TRBJ2-3; TRBD1 matches at 11 bases. The V segment lost 0 bases and the J segment 6 bases; nucleotides outside the gene matches: 9. This CDR3 spans 17 amino acids. CDR1 and CDR2 from the germline V gene are SGDLS and YYNGEE. This CDR3 is CASSVAPGQGVPDTQYF. CDR3 bases: TGTGCCAGCAGCGTAGCCCCGGGACAGGGGGTACCCGATACGCAGTATTTT.

On this clone: Other DNA sequences from this sample encode an identical CDR3 as well. This sequence joins TRBV28 and TRBJ2-5; the D is unclear. This CDR3 has 12 amino acids. The V end was cut by 2 bases, the J end by 2 bases, with 3 bases between. Germline V lookup: CDR1 MDHEN, CDR2 SYDVKM. The CDR3 is CASSLVQETQYF. The CDR3 DNA reads as TGTGCCAGCAGTTTAGTACAAGAGACCCAGTACTTC.

The chain links TRBV9 to TRBJ2-7; no clear D. Germline V gene lookup returns CDR1 SGDLS and CDR2 YYNGEE. This CDR3 comprises 17 residues. V was clipped by 4 bases and J by 7 bases, with 27 bases between them. DNA for the CDR3: TGTGCCAGCAGCAGAAGGCCCGGACCGGACGGTTTCGTTGAGCAGTACTTC. It specifies CASSRRPGPDGFVEQYF.

The chain combines TRBV15 with TRBJ2-3, with D perhaps TRBD1 (6 bases). Germline-derived CDR1 and CDR2 are LNHNV and YYDKDF (reference sequence). This CDR3 has 14 residues. V was trimmed by 1 base and J by 4 bases, leaving 9 bases between them. In DNA, the CDR3 is TGTGCCACCAGCAGAGCACAGGGCTCAGATACGCAGTATTTT. Its translation: CATSRAQGSDTQYF.

The chain recombines TRBV4-1 with TRBJ1-6, with 7 bases aligning to TRBD1. This CDR3 has 17 residues. Germline CDR1 reads MGHRA; CDR2 reads YSYEKL. V dropped 0 bases and J dropped 15; count of bases not matched to a gene: 17. The CDR3 DNA sequence: TGCGCCAGCAGCCAAGATCTGCGGAGGACAGGTAGTCGGAACCTCCACTTT. Amino acid sequence: CASSQDLRRTGSRNLHF.

This clone was seen just once. Different DNA sequences within this sample yield the same CDR3. The chain recombines TRBV2 with TRBJ2-7, with unresolved D. Germline CDR1 is SNHLY and CDR2 is FYNNEI. V dropped 8 bases and J dropped 4 bases, with 12 bases sitting between them. This CDR3 region has 12 residues. The CDR3, as DNA: TGTGCCAGCTCCGGGTTAACTTACGAGCAGTACTTC. This translates into CASSGLTYEQYF.

V usage is TRBV10-3 and J usage is TRBJ2-7, with D perhaps given as TRBD1 or TRBD2 (5 bases each). The CDR3 has 16 residues. Deletions cut 4 bases from V and 1 base from J, with 17 bases between. Germline V gene lookup returns CDR1 ENHRY and CDR2 SYGVKD. CDR3: CAISGWGSGASYEQYF. CDR3 DNA: TGTGCCATCAGTGGATGGGGGTCCGGAGCTTCCTACGAGCAGTACTTC.

Comments on this clone: Other nucleotide sequences from this sample produce the same CDR3. The chain recombines TRBV9 with TRBJ2-7; 10 bases agree with TRBD2. The CDR3 loop spans 15 amino acids. V dropped 4 bases and J dropped 1; count of bases not matched to a gene: 5. CDR1 SGDLS and CDR2 YYNGEE come from the germline V gene. The CDR3, as DNA: TGTGCCAGCAGCCCTAGACTAGCGGGTTCCTACGAGCAGTACTTC. Translation: CASSPRLAGSYEQYF.

This chain uses TRBV30 with TRBJ2-2; TRBD1 is a possible D gene (5 bases). V was shortened by 0 bases and J by 6 bases, with 11 bases between the two germline ends. Germline values: CDR1 GTSNPN, CDR2 SVGIG (reference sequence). The CDR3 totals 14 residues. CDR3: CAWSVLSRAGELFF. In DNA, the CDR3 is TGTGCCTGGAGTGTACTAAGCAGGGCCGGGGAGCTGTTTTTT. The full variable domain, rest sourced from reference TRBV30 and TRBJ2-2, is SQTIHQWPATLVQPVGSPLSLECTVEGTSNPNLYWYRQAAGRGLQLLFYSVGIGQISSEVPQNLSASRPQDRQFILSSKKLLLSDSGFYLCAWSVLSRAGELFFGEGSRLTVL.

V gene TRBV10-3 combines with J gene TRBJ2-1; 7 nucleotides agree with TRBD1. V dropped 1 base and J dropped 6; count of bases not matched to a gene: 6. Germline V lookup: CDR1 ENHRY, CDR2 SYGVKD. The CDR3 is 15 amino acids. CDR3 in amino acids: CAISEWDAGGNEQFF. The CDR3 region has the DNA TGTGCCATCAGTGAGTGGGACGCAGGGGGCAATGAGCAGTTCTTC.

This rearrangement joins TRBV5-5 to TRBJ2-7; the D gene could be TRBD1 or TRBD2 (5 bases each). The CDR3 covers 15 residues. In germline, CDR1 is SGHKS, CDR2 YYEKEE (reference sequence). V was trimmed by 3 bases and J by 0 bases, leaving 13 bases between them. CDR3 nucleotide sequence: TGTGCCAGCAGCTACCGGGACCGCGGCTCCTACGAGCAGTACTTC. Protein: CASSYRDRGSYEQYF.

The chain joins TRBV15 to TRBJ1-2; no clear D gene. CDR1 and CDR2 (germline): LNHNV, YYDKDF (reference sequence). The CDR3 consists of 13 residues. Trimming cost V 2 bases and J 3 bases, with 7 bases left between them. The CDR3 loop reads CATSRTRDYGYTF. As DNA, the CDR3 is TGTGCCACCAGCAGAACGCGGGACTATGGCTACACCTTC.

As for this clone: Different DNA sequences within this sample yield the same CDR3. The V and J genes are TRBV10-1 and TRBJ2-5; TRBD2 aligns across 11 bases. Germline V gene sequence: CDR1 WNHNN, CDR2 SYGVQD (reference sequence). J was trimmed by 5 bases and V by 6 bases; bases with no gene match: 2. The CDR3 has 13 amino acids. The CDR3 DNA reads TGCGCCAGCAGCCGGACTAGCGGGGAGACCCAGTACTTC. This sequence encodes CASSRTSGETQYF.

The chain links TRBV5-1 to TRBJ1-2; D ambiguous. The V end lost 0 bases, the J end lost 3 bases, and 9 bases lay between the germline ends. Germline loops: CDR1 SGHRS, CDR2 YFSETQ. The CDR3 has 14 amino acids. The CDR3 sequence: CASSLGGFDYGYTF. The CDR3 DNA reads TGCGCCAGCAGCTTGGGCGGTTTTGACTATGGCTACACCTTC.

V is TRBV19 and J is TRBJ1-5; 8 nucleotides match TRBD1. The germline V gene has CDR1 LNHDA and CDR2 SQIVND (reference sequence). Trimming removed 3 bases from V and 1 base from J; junction bases left unmatched: 8. The CDR3 runs to 17 residues. CDR3 sequence reads: CASSMGRQGASNQPQHF. Written as DNA, the CDR3 is TGTGCCAGTAGTATGGGAAGGCAGGGGGCGAGCAATCAGCCCCAGCATTTT.

About this clone itself: The sample carries other DNA sequences with the same CDR3. V gene TRBV18 combines with J gene TRBJ1-1, with D unresolved. The CDR3 runs to 14 residues. The V gene's germline CDR1 is KGHSH and CDR2 LQKENI. V lost 3 bases, J lost 0 bases, and 8 bases lay in between. CDR3 amino acids: CASSPTAMNTEAFF. CDR3 nucleotide sequence: TGTGCCAGCTCACCGACGGCTATGAACACTGAAGCTTTCTTT.